The 20 T cell receptor beta chains reported below all come from one sample, sequenced in a study of control samples from healthy donors and cancer patients. Produced via immunoSEQ multiplex PCR; TCRdb's table is partial and in-frame only. The repertoire holds some 120,000 clones, with roughly 90% as singletons. Material: blood. These receptors originate from a man aged 45 to 65 in good health.

The chain couples TRBV19 to TRBJ1-1, with TRBD1 as a possible D gene (6 bases). Trimming removed 3 bases at V and 6 bases at J, with 11 bases between. In germline, CDR1 is LNHDA, CDR2 SQIVND (reference sequence). This CDR3 comprises 13 residues. Here the CDR3 DNA reads TGTGCCAGTAGTATGCGAGGGGGGGCTGAAGCTTTCTTT. It yields the protein CASSMRGGAEAFF.

The V call is TRBV7-2, the J call TRBJ1-6; no clear D. This CDR3 is 15 amino acids long. V was shortened by 1 base and J by 4 bases, with 8 bases between the two germline ends. From germline, CDR1 is SGHTA and CDR2 FQGNSA. CDR3 DNA: TGTGCCAGCAGCTTAGATATGATTTATAATTCACCCCTCCACTTT. Protein sequence: CASSLDMIYNSPLHF.

V gene TRBV11-3 combines with J gene TRBJ2-1, with 11 bases aligning to TRBD2. The CDR3 consists of 15 residues. Losses at the gene ends were 0 bases for V and 6 bases for J; bases not matched to a gene: 1. The germline CDR1 and CDR2 sequences are SGHNT and YENEEA. The CDR3: CASSLELAGANEQFF. In nucleotides, the CDR3 is TGTGCCAGCAGCTTAGAACTAGCGGGGGCCAATGAGCAGTTCTTC.

The genes are TRBV5-8 and TRBJ2-7; 9 bases fit TRBD1. After removal of 5 bases from V and 0 bases from J, the junction contained 6 bases not matched to a gene. The CDR3 runs 15 residues. Germline CDR1 reads SGHTS; CDR2 reads YDEGEE. DNA of the CDR3: TGTGCCAGCAGAACCGGGACAGGGCCCTCCTACGAGCAGTACTTC. Translated: CASRTGTGPSYEQYF. Supplemented by reference TRBV5-8 and TRBJ2-7, the full variable domain reads EAGVTQSPTHLIKTRGQQATLRCSPISGHTSVYWYQQALGLGLQFLLWYDEGEERNRGNFPPRFSGRQFPNYSSELNVNALELEDSALYLCASRTGTGPSYEQYFGPGTRLTVT.

The chain links TRBV19 to TRBJ1-1; D uncertain. Trimming took 7 bases from V and 0 from J, leaving 12 bases between them. The germline V gene encodes CDR1 LNHDA and CDR2 SQIVND (reference sequence). The CDR3 totals 14 residues. For the CDR3, the DNA is TGTGCCAGTACCAAACCCCCAGTGAACACTGAAGCTTTCTTT. Encoded protein: CASTKPPVNTEAFF.

This rearrangement joins TRBV9 to TRBJ2-5; 9 bases fit TRBD1. The CDR3 loop spans 15 amino acids. The V segment lost 2 bases and the J segment 4 bases; nucleotides outside the gene matches: 6. Germline values: CDR1 SGDLS, CDR2 YYNGEE. CDR3 in DNA: TGTGCCAGCAGCGTCTCTATGACAGGGGGAGAGACCCAGTACTTC. It encodes CASSVSMTGGETQYF.

CDR3 nucleotides: TGTGCCAGCAGCTCGACAGGGGGATCTGAAAAACTGTTTTTT. It codes for CASSSTGGSEKLFF. This chain uses TRBV7-2 with TRBJ1-4; TRBD1 matches at 9 bases. CDR3 length equals 14 residues. Germline V gene lookup returns CDR1 SGHTA and CDR2 FQGNSA. With 4 bases clipped from V and 7 bases from J, the junction kept 4 bases outside the gene matches.

The gene calls are TRBV4-1 and TRBJ2-5; D is perhaps TRBD2 (6 bases). CDR3 length: 13 residues. V dropped 6 bases and J dropped 3 bases, with 11 bases sitting between them. From germline, CDR1 is MGHRA and CDR2 YSYEKL. Here the CDR3 DNA reads TGCGCCAGCAGTCCGGGAGTTGAAGAGACCCAGTACTTC. This sequence encodes CASSPGVEETQYF.

Sample share makes this clone medium-sized. The chain is built from TRBV27 and TRBJ2-3, with 11 bases aligning to TRBD2. There are 15 residues in the CDR3. J was trimmed by 7 bases and V by 5 bases; bases with no gene match: 8. From germline, CDR1 is MNHEY and CDR2 SMNVEV (reference sequence). CDR3 sequence reads: CASSRSGGAGNTQYF. DNA of the CDR3: TGTGCCAGCAGTCGTAGCGGGGGGGCTGGGAATACGCAGTATTTT.

The genes are TRBV5-1 and TRBJ1-5, with 10 bases aligning to TRBD1. There are 15 residues in the CDR3. V trimming: 3 bases; J trimming: 3 bases; junction bases outside the gene matches: 3. Germline V gives CDR1 SGHRS, CDR2 YFSETQ. The CDR3 protein is CASSSGQGDNQPQHF. In DNA form, the CDR3 reads TGCGCCAGCAGCTCCGGACAGGGGGACAATCAGCCCCAGCATTTT.

J is TRBJ1-1 and V is TRBV19; a weak D match, TRBD1 (5 bases). Germline loops: CDR1 LNHDA, CDR2 SQIVND (reference sequence). Trimming cost V 7 bases and J 1 base, with 10 bases left between them. CDR3 length: 13 amino acids. The CDR3 bases are TGTGCCAGTACGAGGGGATGGAACACTGAAGCTTTCTTT. Translated, it gives CASTRGWNTEAFF. The full variable domain, completed using reference TRBV19 and TRBJ1-1, is DGGITQSPKYLFRKEGQNVTLSCEQNLNHDAMYWYRQDPGQGLRLIYYSQIVNDFQKGDIAEGYSVSREKKESFPLTVTSAQKNPTAFYLCASTRGWNTEAFFGQGTRLTVV.

The chain couples TRBV14 to TRBJ2-3, with 8 bases aligning to TRBD2. Germline CDR1 and CDR2: SGHDN and FVKESK. With V trimmed by 0 bases and J by 1 base, 0 bases remained unmatched. This CDR3 spans 15 amino acids. The CDR3 loop is CASSQERGGTDTQYF. CDR3 nucleotides: TGTGCCAGCAGCCAAGAGCGGGGGGGCACAGATACGCAGTATTTT.

The chain employs TRBV6-1 and TRBJ1-2; TRBD1 aligns across 10 bases. This CDR3 has 15 residues. Per germline, CDR1 MNHNS and CDR2 SASEGT. Trimming cost V 6 bases and J 4 bases; bases outside gene matches: 8. Here the CDR3 reads CASSQPRQGAYGYTF. The DNA for the CDR3 is TGTGCCAGCAGCCAACCTAGACAGGGGGCCTATGGCTACACCTTC.

The rearrangement joins TRBV12-3 or TRBV12-4 to TRBJ1-2; 9 bases match TRBD1. Trimming took 5 bases from V and 5 from J; bases not matched to a gene: 3. The CDR3 contains 13 residues. CDR3 loop: CASSRDRAYGYTF. The CDR3 region has the DNA TGTGCCAGCAGTAGGGACAGGGCATATGGCTACACCTTC.

V and J are TRBV18 and TRBJ1-1; tentatively, D is TRBD1 (5 bases). Trimming took 4 bases from V and 3 from J, leaving 9 bases between them. Per the germline V gene, CDR1 is KGHSH and CDR2 is LQKENI. The CDR3 length is 13 residues. The CDR3 nucleotides read TGTGCCAGCTCACAGGGAGGGGACACTGAAGCTTTCTTT. It encodes CASSQGGDTEAFF.

This chain links TRBV6-2 or TRBV6-3 with TRBJ1-1; TRBD1 is a possible D gene (6 bases). Trimming pared 2 bases from V and 0 bases from J, leaving 22 bases between. This CDR3 is 19 amino acids long. Per germline, CDR1 MNHEY and CDR2 SVGEGT. This CDR3 is CASSYPLLPNREMNTEAFF. The CDR3 DNA is TGTGCCAGCAGTTACCCTCTCCTCCCTAACAGGGAGATGAACACTGAAGCTTTCTTT.

The rearrangement joins TRBV5-4 to TRBJ2-2; 9 nucleotides match TRBD2. The ends lost 4 bases at V and 6 bases at J; junction bases unmatched: 7. The CDR3 has 15 amino acids. CDR1 is SGHNT, CDR2 YYREEE, per germline (reference sequence). The CDR3 region is CASSLPGLASGELFF. CDR3 DNA sequence: TGTGCCAGCAGCCTCCCGGGACTAGCCTCCGGGGAGCTGTTTTTT.

This chain uses TRBV6-2 or TRBV6-3 with TRBJ1-1; possible D gene TRBD1, 5 bases. The length of the CDR3 is 15 residues. Trimming stripped 5 bases from V and 0 bases from J, with 13 bases between. Germline CDR1 reads MNHEY; CDR2 reads SVGEGT. The CDR3 here is CASSRPGRLNTEAFF. The CDR3 DNA is TGTGCCAGCAGTCGTCCGGGACGGCTGAACACTGAAGCTTTCTTT.

This chain uses TRBV9 with TRBJ1-2; D is possibly TRBD1 (5 bases). Germline CDR1 is SGDLS and CDR2 is YYNGEE. The ends were cut back, 3 bases at V and 8 bases at J, with 14 bases in the middle. This CDR3 spans 13 amino acids. CDR3 nucleotide sequence: TGTGCCAGCAGCGCCGGCCGGGACGGCGGCTACACCTTC. It yields the protein CASSAGRDGGYTF.

J is TRBJ2-7 and V is TRBV27; 7 bases are a match to TRBD1. The germline CDR1 and CDR2 sequences are MNHEY and SMNVEV (reference sequence). The CDR3 has 14 amino acids. After removal of 4 bases from V and 2 bases from J, the junction contained 5 bases not matched to a gene. CDR3 region: CASSSGTAAYEQYF. The CDR3 DNA follows: TGTGCCAGCAGTTCCGGGACAGCCGCCTACGAGCAGTACTTC.